The 27 T cell receptor beta chains in this list originate from one sample, sequenced in a study of response to subunit inactivated influenza vaccine. TCRdb used MiXCR to reprocess the RT-PCR reads, holding one entry per CDR3 protein. The repertoire includes about 830,000 distinct CDR3 sequences, about 18% of them detected once, and 11% sits in the top ten. The material was PBMCs from blood, obtained roughly 5 days after vaccination. The receptors stem from a man aged 50 to 59 who received an inactivated influenza vaccine.

This chain joins TRBV18 and TRBJ1-6; TRBD1 might be the D (6 bases). V was cut by 2 bases and J by 11 bases, with 31 bases left in between. This CDR3 is 20 amino acids long. Germline lookup yields CDR1 KGHSH and CDR2 LQKENI. Here the CDR3 reads CASSPIGTKQGSRVPAPLHF. CDR3 DNA sequence: TGTGCCAGCTCACCAATAGGGACCAAACAGGGAAGCCGAGTCCCTGCACCCCTCCACTTT.

The V call is TRBV12-3 or TRBV12-4, the J call TRBJ2-7; 7 bases align to TRBD1. The CDR3 runs 14 residues. The ends lost 5 bases at V and 6 bases at J; junction bases unmatched: 10. CDR3: CASSTRDSSFEQYF. DNA of the CDR3: TGTGCCAGCAGTACCCGGGACAGCTCGTTCGAGCAGTACTTC.

Worth noting for this clonotype: A much more abundant neighbour one base away suggests this may be a read error. The V gene is TRBV6-2 or TRBV6-3, the J gene TRBJ2-6; no reliable D call. In germline, CDR1 is MNHEY, CDR2 SVGEGT. CDR3 length equals 14 residues. V lost 2 bases and J lost 0, with 2 bases in between. The CDR3 sequence: CASSYVSGANVLTF. Written as DNA, the CDR3 is TGTGCCAGCAGTTACGTCTCTGGGGCCAACGTCCTGACTTTC.

J is TRBJ1-4 and V is TRBV6-2 or TRBV6-3, with no clear D. The V end lost 5 bases, the J end lost 8 bases, and 15 bases lay between the germline ends. This CDR3 contains 14 residues. The germline V gene has CDR1 MNHEY and CDR2 SVGEGT. The CDR3 sequence is CASSQPREQEKLFF. In DNA form, the CDR3 reads TGTGCCAGCAGTCAGCCGAGGGAACAAGAAAAACTGTTTTTT.

This clonotype was counted a few times. The rearrangement uses TRBV20-1 and TRBJ2-1; TRBD2 might be the D (6 bases). Deletions cut 5 bases from V and 9 bases from J, with 23 bases between. Germline CDR1 and CDR2: DFQATT and SNEGSKA (reference sequence). This CDR3 is built from 15 residues. The CDR3 spells CSAGIPGLLQAEQFF. Here the CDR3 DNA reads TGCAGTGCTGGGATCCCGGGACTCCTGCAAGCTGAGCAGTTCTTC.

The chain joins TRBV5-1 to TRBJ2-1; D is undetermined. In germline, CDR1 is SGHRS, CDR2 YFSETQ. The CDR3 contains 15 residues. Trimming left V 4 bases short and J 5 bases short, with 16 bases between. As DNA, the CDR3 is TGCGCCAGCAGCCCCCCCGCTAGTAATAACAATGAGCAGTTCTTC. Protein sequence: CASSPPASNNNEQFF.

This clonotype was detected a few times. The V gene is TRBV4-3, the J gene TRBJ2-7, with TRBD1 matching over 9 bases. The germline V gene has CDR1 LGHNA and CDR2 YSLEER. V shed 3 bases and J 4 bases; nucleotides not matched to a gene: 7. This CDR3 contains 15 residues. Here the CDR3 DNA reads TGCGCCAGCAGCCATGCCGGGACAGGGACTTACGAGCAGTACTTC. Protein: CASSHAGTGTYEQYF.

V usage is TRBV20-1 and J usage is TRBJ2-3, with 10 bases lining up with TRBD2. CDR1 and CDR2 (germline): DFQATT, SNEGSKA (reference sequence). There are 16 residues in the CDR3. J gave up 1 base and V 5 bases, and 9 bases lay outside the gene matches. The CDR3 DNA sequence: TGCAGTGCTTCCCCTACCGGACTAGCGGGCACAGATACGCAGTATTTT. Amino acids: CSASPTGLAGTDTQYF.

This clonotype was found many times. V gene TRBV4-3 combines with J gene TRBJ2-1; 10 nucleotides align to TRBD2. The junction had 11 bases not matched to a gene; V was cut back by 4 bases and J by 8 bases. From germline, CDR1 is LGHNA and CDR2 YSLEER. The CDR3 length is 16 residues. CDR3 DNA sequence: TGCGCCAGCAGCCCCCGGCCAGCGGGAGGGCCGGATGAGCAGTTCTTC. Residues: CASSPRPAGGPDEQFF.

The V and J genes are TRBV27 and TRBJ2-7; the D gene is possibly TRBD2 (5 bases). Germline assignment: CDR1 MNHEY and CDR2 SMNVEV (reference sequence). The CDR3 has 13 residues. The V end lost 5 bases, the J end lost 3 bases, and 11 bases lay between the germline ends. CDR3 nucleotide sequence: TGTGCCAGCAGTAGAGGGATGGTCTACGAGCAGTACTTC. The encoded protein is CASSRGMVYEQYF.

The V and J genes are TRBV27 and TRBJ2-1; the match to TRBD1 covers 10 bases. The CDR3 consists of 15 residues. The germline gives CDR1 MNHEY, CDR2 SMNVEV (reference sequence). V shed 6 bases and J 5 bases; nucleotides not matched to a gene: 7. CDR3 protein: CASRAGQGRNNEQFF. DNA for the CDR3: TGTGCCAGCAGGGCGGGACAGGGGAGAAACAATGAGCAGTTCTTC.

This clonotype has a handful of counts. This chain links TRBV7-2 with TRBJ2-1; perhaps D is TRBD1 or TRBD2 (6 bases each). The germline V gene encodes CDR1 SGHTA and CDR2 FQGNSA. V shed 3 bases and J shed 9 bases, with 15 bases lying between them. The CDR3 has 14 residues. The chain's CDR3 is CASSFASGGLEQFF. The DNA of the CDR3 is TGTGCCAGCAGCTTCGCTTCTGGGGGGCTTGAGCAGTTCTTC. The variable domain in full, completed from reference TRBV7-2 and TRBJ2-1, reads GAGVSQSPSNKVTEKGKDVELRCDPISGHTALYWYRQSLGQGLEFLIYFQGNSAPDKSGLPSDRFSAERTGGSVSTLTIQRTQQEDSAVYLCASSFASGGLEQFFGPGTRLTVL.

V is TRBV27 and J is TRBJ2-7; 9 bases align to TRBD1. J was trimmed by 7 bases and V by 4 bases; bases with no gene match: 5. The CDR3 sequence is 13 residues long. Germline lookup yields CDR1 MNHEY and CDR2 SMNVEV (reference sequence). CDR3 coding DNA: TGTGCCAGCAGTTCGACAGGGGGAAGTGAGCAGTACTTC. This encodes CASSSTGGSEQYF.

This clonotype showed up just a few times. The chain couples TRBV4-2 to TRBJ2-3; D is unclear. The length of the CDR3 is 14 residues. Germline-derived CDR1 and CDR2 are LGHNA and YNFKEQ. The germline V and J ends were trimmed by 0 bases and 2 bases, with 6 bases remaining between them. The CDR3 here is CASSQEKLTDTQYF. CDR3 coding DNA: TGTGCCAGCAGCCAAGAAAAGCTCACAGATACGCAGTATTTT.

This clonotype was counted between two and nine times. The rearrangement joins TRBV11-2 to TRBJ2-1, with a tentative D call TRBD1 (5 bases). Deletions cut 1 base from V and 0 bases from J, with 13 bases between. The germline gives CDR1 SGHAT, CDR2 FQNNGV. This CDR3 is 17 amino acids long. The CDR3 DNA reads TGTGCCAGCAGCTTAGGTCTTAGGGGTAGCTCCTACAATGAGCAGTTCTTC. Amino acids: CASSLGLRGSSYNEQFF.

This clonotype was counted a few times. The J gene is TRBJ2-7, the V gene TRBV20-1, with TRBD2 matching 8 bases. Germline values: CDR1 DFQATT, CDR2 SNEGSKA (reference sequence). This CDR3 is built from 14 residues. The V segment lost 3 bases and the J segment 2 bases; nucleotides outside the gene matches: 6. In nucleotides, the CDR3 is TGCAGTGCTAGTCTGATAGCGGGACCCTACGAGCAGTACTTC. Translating gives CSASLIAGPYEQYF.

This chain joins TRBV3-1 and TRBJ2-7, with 7 bases matching TRBD1. Germline V gene lookup returns CDR1 LGHDT and CDR2 YNNKEL (reference sequence). CDR3 length equals 12 residues. Germline trimming cut 5 bases from V and 9 bases from J; bases unmatched to any gene: 7. The CDR3 DNA follows: TGTGCCAGCAGCACGACAGGGATCGGGCAGTACTTC. Translating it yields CASSTTGIGQYF.

This clonotype has more than one count but fewer than ten. This chain uses TRBV10-3 with TRBJ2-1, with 7 nucleotides matching TRBD2. Germline lookup yields CDR1 ENHRY and CDR2 SYGVKD. J was trimmed by 6 bases and V by 8 bases; bases with no gene match: 10. CDR3 length: 14 residues. CDR3 sequence: CAIPLAGDPNEQFF. CDR3 in DNA: TGTGCCATCCCGCTTGCGGGGGATCCCAATGAGCAGTTCTTC.

This clonotype was counted a few times. J is TRBJ1-4 and V is TRBV4-3; D gene unclear. The V and J ends lost 1 base and 8 bases respectively, with 23 bases between them. There are 18 residues in the CDR3. Germline-derived CDR1 and CDR2 are LGHNA and YSLEER. The CDR3 DNA is TGCGCCAGCAGCCAAGCTCCTTCAGGCCAGACCCTTGGGGAAAAACTGTTTTTT. This encodes CASSQAPSGQTLGEKLFF.

This clonotype has just a few counts. The J gene is TRBJ1-1, the V gene TRBV20-1; D call uncertain. CDR1 is DFQATT, CDR2 SNEGSKA, per germline (reference sequence). The CDR3 contains 12 residues. V was pared by 3 bases and J by 8 bases, with 13 bases between. In DNA form, the CDR3 reads TGCAGTGCTAGCGCCGACAAAGAAGAAGCTTTCTTT. Protein sequence: CSASADKEEAFF.

The V gene is TRBV7-2, the J gene TRBJ2-1, with D uncertain. Germline loops: CDR1 SGHTA, CDR2 FQGNSA. V dropped 1 base and J dropped 5 bases, with 15 bases sitting between them. The CDR3 is made up of 16 amino acids. CDR3 sequence: CASSLERTLVHNEQFF. Here the CDR3 DNA reads TGTGCCAGCAGCTTAGAGAGGACCCTGGTCCACAATGAGCAGTTCTTC.

DNA of the CDR3: TGTGCCAGCAGTTTAATCAGCTTCGGGACAGGGGAATCGAATGGCTACACCTTC. Encoded protein: CASSLISFGTGESNGYTF. The chain employs TRBV28 and TRBJ1-2; 10 nucleotides line up with TRBD1. The V gene's germline CDR1 is MDHEN and CDR2 SYDVKM. V lost 2 bases to trimming and J lost 6 bases; unmatched junction nucleotides: 15. This CDR3 contains 18 residues.

This clonotype was observed at least ten times. This chain links TRBV10-3 with TRBJ2-7, with a tentative D call TRBD1 (5 bases). The V gene lost 1 base and the J gene lost 1 base, with 8 bases spanning the gap. The CDR3 contains 14 residues. CDR1 ENHRY and CDR2 SYGVKD come from the germline V gene. CDR3 region: CAISEWGPSYEQYF. CDR3 bases: TGTGCCATCAGTGAGTGGGGCCCTTCCTACGAGCAGTACTTC.

The chain couples TRBV5-1 to TRBJ1-1; D might be TRBD1 (5 bases). V was clipped by 6 bases and J by 13 bases, with 10 bases between them. There are 9 residues in the CDR3. Germline V CDR1 and CDR2: SGHRS, YFSETQ. The CDR3 sequence is CASKQVDFF. The DNA of the CDR3 is TGCGCCAGCAAACAGGTGGATTTCTTT.

Of note for this clonotype: A much larger clone lies one base from this, so it may be a read error. The chain joins TRBV7-2 to TRBJ1-1; no clear D gene. Germline V gene sequence: CDR1 SGHTA, CDR2 FQGNSA. The CDR3 extends over 13 amino acids. Trimming took off 5 bases at V and 0 bases at J, with 7 bases between the two ends. CDR3 sequence (DNA): TGTGCCAGCAGCCCTCTTATGAACACTGAAGCTTTCTTT. Translation gives CASSPLMNTEAFF.

This clonotype appeared once. The chain couples TRBV2 to TRBJ2-2, with 9 bases identical to TRBD2. Germline loops: CDR1 SNHLY, CDR2 FYNNEI. The CDR3 loop spans 18 amino acids. CDR3 bases: TGTACCCTCAGCCTCGTGCGCTTAGCGGGAGCAGGGACCGGGGAGCTGTTTTTT. Protein product: CTLSLVRLAGAGTGELFF.

The rearrangement uses TRBV12-3 or TRBV12-4 and TRBJ2-7; 9 bases are shared with TRBD2. Losses at the gene ends were 10 bases for V and 1 base for J; bases not matched to a gene: 11. This CDR3 has 15 amino acids. Here the CDR3 reads CATLPGLAGSYEQYF. In DNA, the CDR3 is TGTGCCACTCTTCCGGGACTAGCAGGGTCCTACGAGCAGTACTTC.